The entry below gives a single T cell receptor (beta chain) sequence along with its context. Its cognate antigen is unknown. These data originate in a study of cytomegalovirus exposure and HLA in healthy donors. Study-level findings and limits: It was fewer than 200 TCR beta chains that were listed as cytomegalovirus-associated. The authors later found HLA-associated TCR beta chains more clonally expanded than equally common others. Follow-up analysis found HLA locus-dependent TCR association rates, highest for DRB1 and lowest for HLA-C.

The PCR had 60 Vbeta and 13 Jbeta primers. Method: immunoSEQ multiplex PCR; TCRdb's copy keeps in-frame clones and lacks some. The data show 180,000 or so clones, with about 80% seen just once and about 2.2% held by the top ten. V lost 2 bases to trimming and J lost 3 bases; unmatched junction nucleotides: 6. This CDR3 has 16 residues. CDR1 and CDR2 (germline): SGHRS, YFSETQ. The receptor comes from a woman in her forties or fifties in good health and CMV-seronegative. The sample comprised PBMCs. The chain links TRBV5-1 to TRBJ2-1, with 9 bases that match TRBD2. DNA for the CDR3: TGCGCCAGCAGCTTCACTGGGACTAGCAACTACAATGAGCAGTTCTTC. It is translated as CASSFTGTSNYNEQFF.